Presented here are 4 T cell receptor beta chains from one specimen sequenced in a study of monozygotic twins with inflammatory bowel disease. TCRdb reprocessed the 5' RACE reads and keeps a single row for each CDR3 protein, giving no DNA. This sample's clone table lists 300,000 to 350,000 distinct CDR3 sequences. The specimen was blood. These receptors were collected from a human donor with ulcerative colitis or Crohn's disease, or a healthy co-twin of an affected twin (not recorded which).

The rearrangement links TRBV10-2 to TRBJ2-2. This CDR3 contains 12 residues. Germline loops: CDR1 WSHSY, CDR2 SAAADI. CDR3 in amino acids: CASSEPGGELFF.

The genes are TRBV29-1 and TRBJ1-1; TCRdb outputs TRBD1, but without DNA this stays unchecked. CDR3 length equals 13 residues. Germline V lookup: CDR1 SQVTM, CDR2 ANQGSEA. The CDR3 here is CSVVPGYSTEAFF.

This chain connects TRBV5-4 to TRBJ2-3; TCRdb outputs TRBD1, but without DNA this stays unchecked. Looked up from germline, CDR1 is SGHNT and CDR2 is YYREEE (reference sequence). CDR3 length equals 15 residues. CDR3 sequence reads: CASSLGPGTSDTQYF.

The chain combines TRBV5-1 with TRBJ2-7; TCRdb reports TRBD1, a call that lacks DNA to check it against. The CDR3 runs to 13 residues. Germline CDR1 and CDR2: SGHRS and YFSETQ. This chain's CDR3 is CASSFDDSQRQYF. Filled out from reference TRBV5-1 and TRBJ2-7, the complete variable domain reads KAGVTQTPRYLIKTRGQQVTLSCSPISGHRSVSWYQQTPGQGLQFLFEYFSETQRNKGNFPGRFSGRQFSNSRSEMNVSTLELGDSALYLCASSFDDSQRQYFGPGTRLTVT.